Below, 9 T cell receptor beta chains from the same sample are listed, as sequenced in a study of identical twins. A single record per CDR3 protein comes from TCRdb applying MiXCR to the 5' RACE reads. The top ten clones hold about 1.6% of a sample with around 960,000 distinct CDR3 sequences, 9% to 15% of them seen once. This sample also belongs to another study, concerning yellow fever vaccine responses in identical twins.

Sequencing was performed on PBMCs. These receptors originate from a woman aged 18-29 years in good health.

This chain connects TRBV12-5 to TRBJ2-3; a weak D match, TRBD2 (6 bases). Trimming took 1 base from V and 4 from J, leaving 12 bases between them. Looked up from germline, CDR1 is LGHNT and CDR2 is FRNRAP. The CDR3 is made up of 15 amino acids. CDR3 bases: TGTGCTAGTGGTTTGGGCGGGACTGGGGCAGATACGCAGTATTTT. Translated, it gives CASGLGGTGADTQYF.

This clonotype was recorded many times. The chain recombines TRBV9 with TRBJ2-1, with D hard to call. Per germline, CDR1 SGDLS and CDR2 YYNGEE. There are 12 residues in the CDR3. Trimming shortened V by 0 bases and J by 10 bases, and 8 bases separated the two germline ends. CDR3 protein: CASSVGNSEQFF. Written as DNA, the CDR3 is TGTGCCAGCAGCGTAGGGAACTCCGAGCAGTTCTTC. The whole variable domain, filled in from reference TRBV9 and TRBJ2-1, reads DSGVTQTPKHLITATGQRVTLRCSPRSGDLSVYWYQQSLDQGLQFLIQYYNGEERAKGNILERFSAQQFPDLHSELNLSSLELGDSALYFCASSVGNSEQFFGPGTRLTVL.

The chain joins TRBV11-1 to TRBJ1-1; D possibly corresponds to TRBD1 (6 bases). V was pared by 3 bases and J by 1 base, with 15 bases between. Germline loops: CDR1 SGHAT, CDR2 FQDESV (reference sequence). This CDR3 spans 16 amino acids. CDR3 loop: CASSFSPGDPNTEAFF. For the CDR3, the DNA is TGTGCCAGCAGCTTTTCACCAGGGGACCCGAACACTGAAGCTTTCTTT. Together with reference TRBV11-1 and TRBJ1-1, the CDR3 gives the full variable domain: EAEVAQSPRYKITEKSQAVAFWCDPISGHATLYWYRQILGQGPELLVQFQDESVVDDSQLPKDRFSAERLKGVDSTLKIQPAELGDSAMYLCASSFSPGDPNTEAFFGQGTRLTVV.

The chain uses TRBV12-3 or TRBV12-4 and TRBJ1-2; 12 bases are shared with TRBD1. This CDR3 is built from 15 residues. V trimming: 5 bases; J trimming: 3 bases; junction bases outside the gene matches: 4. This CDR3 is CASSRDRGRDYGYTF. The CDR3 DNA reads TGTGCCAGCAGTCGGGACAGGGGGCGCGACTATGGCTACACCTTC.

This clonotype was recorded at least ten times. This chain uses TRBV7-9 with TRBJ2-1; possibly TRBD2 for D (5 bases). The CDR3 has 15 residues. V shed 0 bases and J shed 3 bases, with 9 bases lying between them. Germline V CDR1 and CDR2: SEHNR, FQNEAQ (reference sequence). This CDR3 is CASSLAGEIYNEQFF. The CDR3, as DNA: TGTGCCAGCAGCTTAGCGGGAGAGATCTACAATGAGCAGTTCTTC.

This clonotype was observed many times. The V call is TRBV20-1, the J call TRBJ1-5; D uncertain. Looked up from germline, CDR1 is DFQATT and CDR2 is SNEGSKA (reference sequence). The CDR3 has 16 amino acids. V lost 0 bases and J lost 0, with 12 bases in between. This CDR3 reads CSAREPAEYSNQPQHF. CDR3 coding DNA: TGCAGTGCTAGAGAGCCAGCGGAATATAGCAATCAGCCCCAGCATTTT.

This clonotype showed up many times. The chain carries TRBV7-8 and TRBJ2-1; D possibly corresponds to TRBD1 (6 bases). Germline values: CDR1 SGHVS, CDR2 FQNEAQ. V was clipped by 0 bases and J by 4 bases, with 7 bases between them. The CDR3 runs to 14 residues. Here the CDR3 DNA reads TGTGCCAGCAGCTTAGCCGGACAGTACAATGAGCAGTTCTTC. Its protein product is CASSLAGQYNEQFF. Full variable domain (outside the CDR3, taken from reference TRBV7-8 and TRBJ2-1): GAGVSQSPRYKVAKRGQDVALRCDPISGHVSLFWYQQALGQGPEFLTYFQNEAQLDKSGLPSDRFFAERPEGSVSTLKIQRTQQEDSAVYLCASSLAGQYNEQFFGPGTRLTVL.

This clonotype was seen at least ten times. The rearrangement links TRBV7-9 to TRBJ2-3, with D maybe TRBD1 (5 bases). CDR1 SEHNR and CDR2 FQNEAQ come from the germline V gene (reference sequence). CDR3 size: 16 residues. Trimming removed 2 bases at V and 1 base at J, with 13 bases between. In DNA form, the CDR3 reads TGTGCCAGCAGCTTAACAGGCAACCGAGGCACAGATACGCAGTATTTT. It codes for CASSLTGNRGTDTQYF.

This clonotype turned up a few times. The chain is built from TRBV11-2 and TRBJ2-3; weak D call: TRBD2 (6 bases). From germline, CDR1 is SGHAT and CDR2 FQNNGV. Trimming removed 5 bases from V and 0 bases from J, with 18 bases in between. CDR3 size: 17 residues. The CDR3: CASSPRDSRASTDTQYF. CDR3 nucleotides: TGTGCCAGCAGCCCCCGGGACTCGCGTGCTAGCACAGATACGCAGTATTTT.